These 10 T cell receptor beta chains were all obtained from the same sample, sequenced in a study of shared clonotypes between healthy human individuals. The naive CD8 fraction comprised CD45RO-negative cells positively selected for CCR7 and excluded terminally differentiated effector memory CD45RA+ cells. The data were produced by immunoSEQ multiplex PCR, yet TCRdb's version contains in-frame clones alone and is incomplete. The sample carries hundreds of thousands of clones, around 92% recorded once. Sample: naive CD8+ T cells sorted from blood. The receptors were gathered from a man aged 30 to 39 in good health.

DNA for the CDR3: TGCGCCAGCAGCTGGGGACAGGGACCTGACGAGCAGTACTTC. Protein product: CASSWGQGPDEQYF. The chain uses TRBV5-1 and TRBJ2-7; 9 bases map to TRBD1. J gave up 5 bases and V 3 bases, and 6 bases lay outside the gene matches. CDR3 length: 14 residues. Germline V lookup: CDR1 SGHRS, CDR2 YFSETQ. Full variable domain (missing parts from reference TRBV5-1 and TRBJ2-7): KAGVTQTPRYLIKTRGQQVTLSCSPISGHRSVSWYQQTPGQGLQFLFEYFSETQRNKGNFPGRFSGRQFSNSRSEMNVSTLELGDSALYLCASSWGQGPDEQYFGPGTRLTVT.

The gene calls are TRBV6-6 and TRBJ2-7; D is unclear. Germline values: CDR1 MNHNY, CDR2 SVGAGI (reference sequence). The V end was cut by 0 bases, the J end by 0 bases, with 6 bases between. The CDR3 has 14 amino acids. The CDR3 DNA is TGTGCCAGCAGTTACTCAGAGGCCTCCTACGAGCAGTACTTC. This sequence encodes CASSYSEASYEQYF.

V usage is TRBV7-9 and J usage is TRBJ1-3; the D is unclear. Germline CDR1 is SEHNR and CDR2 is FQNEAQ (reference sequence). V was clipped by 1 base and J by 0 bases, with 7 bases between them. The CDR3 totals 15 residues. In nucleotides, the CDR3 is TGTGCCAGCAGCTTAGGGGATGGCTCTGGAAACACCATATATTTT. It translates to CASSLGDGSGNTIYF.

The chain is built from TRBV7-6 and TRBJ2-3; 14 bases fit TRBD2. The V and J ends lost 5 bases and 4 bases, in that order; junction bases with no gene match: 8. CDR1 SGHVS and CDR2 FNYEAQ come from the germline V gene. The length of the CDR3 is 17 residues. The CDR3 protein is CASSQGLAGVMADTQYF. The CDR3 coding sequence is TGTGCCAGCAGCCAGGGACTAGCGGGAGTGATGGCAGATACGCAGTATTTT.

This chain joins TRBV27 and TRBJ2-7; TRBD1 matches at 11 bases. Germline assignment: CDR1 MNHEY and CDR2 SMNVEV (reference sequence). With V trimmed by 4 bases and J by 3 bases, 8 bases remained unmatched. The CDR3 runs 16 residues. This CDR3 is CASSSLLGTGGYEQYF. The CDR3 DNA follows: TGTGCCAGCAGTTCTTTATTGGGGACAGGGGGCTACGAGCAGTACTTC.

CDR3 region: CSVEGYRNTGELFF. The DNA for the CDR3 is TGCAGCGTTGAGGGATATCGGAACACCGGGGAGCTGTTTTTT. This chain links TRBV29-1 with TRBJ2-2; D unclear. Per germline, CDR1 SQVTM and CDR2 ANQGSEA. This CDR3 is built from 14 residues. Trimming shortened V by 3 bases and J by 1 base, and 9 bases separated the two germline ends.

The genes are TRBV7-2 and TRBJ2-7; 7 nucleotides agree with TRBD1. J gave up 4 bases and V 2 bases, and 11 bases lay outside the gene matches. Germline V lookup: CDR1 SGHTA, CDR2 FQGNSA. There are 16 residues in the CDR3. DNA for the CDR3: TGTGCCAGCAGCTTAACAGGGGCCTACCTTAATTACGAGCAGTACTTC. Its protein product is CASSLTGAYLNYEQYF.

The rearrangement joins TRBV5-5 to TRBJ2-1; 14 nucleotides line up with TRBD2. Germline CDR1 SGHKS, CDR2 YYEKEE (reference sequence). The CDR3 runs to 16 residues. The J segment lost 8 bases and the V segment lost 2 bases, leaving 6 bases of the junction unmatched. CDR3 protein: CASSFLTSGRGDEQFF. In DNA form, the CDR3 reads TGTGCCAGCAGCTTCCTGACTAGCGGGAGGGGCGATGAGCAGTTCTTC.

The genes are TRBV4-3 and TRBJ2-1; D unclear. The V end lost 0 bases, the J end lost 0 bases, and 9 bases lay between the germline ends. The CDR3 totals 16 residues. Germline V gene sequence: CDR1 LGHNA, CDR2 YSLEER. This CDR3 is CASSQDRLDSYNEQFF. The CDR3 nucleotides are TGCGCCAGCAGCCAAGATCGGCTTGACTCCTACAATGAGCAGTTCTTC.

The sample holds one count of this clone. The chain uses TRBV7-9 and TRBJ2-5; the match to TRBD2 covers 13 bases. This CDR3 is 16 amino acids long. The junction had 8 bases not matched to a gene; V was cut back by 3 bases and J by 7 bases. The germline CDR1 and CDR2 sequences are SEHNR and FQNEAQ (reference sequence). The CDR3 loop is CASSFHRTSGSVTQYF. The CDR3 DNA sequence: TGTGCCAGCAGCTTTCACCGGACTAGCGGGAGTGTGACCCAGTACTTC.